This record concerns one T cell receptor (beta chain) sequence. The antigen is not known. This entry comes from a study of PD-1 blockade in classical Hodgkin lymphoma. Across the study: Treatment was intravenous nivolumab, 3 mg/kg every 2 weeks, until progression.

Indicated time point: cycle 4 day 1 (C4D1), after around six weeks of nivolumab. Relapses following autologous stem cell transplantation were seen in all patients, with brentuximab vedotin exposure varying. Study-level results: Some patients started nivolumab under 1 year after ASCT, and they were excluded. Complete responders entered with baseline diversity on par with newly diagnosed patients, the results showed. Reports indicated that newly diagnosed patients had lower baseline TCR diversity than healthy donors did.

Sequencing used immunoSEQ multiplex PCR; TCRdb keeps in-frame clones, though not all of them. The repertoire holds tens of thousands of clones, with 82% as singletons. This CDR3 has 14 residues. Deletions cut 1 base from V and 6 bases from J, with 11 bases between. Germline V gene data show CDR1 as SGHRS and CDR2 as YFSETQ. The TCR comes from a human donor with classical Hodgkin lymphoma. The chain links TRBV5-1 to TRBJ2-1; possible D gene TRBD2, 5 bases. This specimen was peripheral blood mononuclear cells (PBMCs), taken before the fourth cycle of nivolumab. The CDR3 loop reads CASSLRVAGNEQFF. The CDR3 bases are TGCGCCAGCAGCTTGCGAGTGGCGGGCAATGAGCAGTTCTTC.